This T cell receptor (beta chain) was sequenced for a study of CD8 T cells in ankylosing spondylitis. V gave up 8 bases and J gave up 1 base, with 8 bases separating them. Germline V gene sequence: CDR1 MNHEY, CDR2 SMNVEV (reference sequence). CDR3 length: 12 amino acids. TCRdb fed the 5' RACE reads into MiXCR, producing one record per CDR3 protein. The sample contains about 90,000 distinct CDR3 sequences, about 9% of which appear only once. Comments on this clonotype: The antigen is not known. A single base separates this from a much larger clone, so it may be a read error.

Overall study results and limits: A TCR beta motif of roughly 8 highly homologous variants seemed to mark ankylosing spondylitis blood.

The receptor was derived from a male donor with ankylosing spondylitis. The genes are TRBV27 and TRBJ1-1; D is unresolved. The specimen was blood, either unsorted or a sorted T cell fraction (not recorded which). The CDR3 spells CASRSGNTEAFF. DNA for the CDR3: TGTGCCAGCCGTTCAGGGAACACTGAAGCTTTCTTT.